This TCR beta chain is drawn from a study of blood T cells in healthy people across ages. A J-beta primer mix and a sample-barcoded 5' primer were used in a second PCR of roughly 6 to 11 cycles. TCRdb reprocessed the 5' RACE reads via MiXCR and lists one record per CDR3 protein. This repertoire shows 1.5 million to 2 million distinct CDR3 sequences, around 48% found once; its top ten account for less than 2.5%. The germline CDR1 and CDR2 sequences are DFQATT and SNEGSKA (reference sequence). V was cut by 3 bases and J by 3 bases, with 12 bases left in between. The CDR3 length is 14 residues. Sequenced material: blood. The receptor was derived from a woman in her forties in good health. The V call is TRBV20-1, the J call TRBJ2-4; tentatively, D is TRBD1 or TRBD2 (7 bases each). DNA for the CDR3: TGCAGTGCTAGTCCAGGGGGGGACAAAAACATTCAGTACTTC. Protein product: CSASPGGDKNIQYF.